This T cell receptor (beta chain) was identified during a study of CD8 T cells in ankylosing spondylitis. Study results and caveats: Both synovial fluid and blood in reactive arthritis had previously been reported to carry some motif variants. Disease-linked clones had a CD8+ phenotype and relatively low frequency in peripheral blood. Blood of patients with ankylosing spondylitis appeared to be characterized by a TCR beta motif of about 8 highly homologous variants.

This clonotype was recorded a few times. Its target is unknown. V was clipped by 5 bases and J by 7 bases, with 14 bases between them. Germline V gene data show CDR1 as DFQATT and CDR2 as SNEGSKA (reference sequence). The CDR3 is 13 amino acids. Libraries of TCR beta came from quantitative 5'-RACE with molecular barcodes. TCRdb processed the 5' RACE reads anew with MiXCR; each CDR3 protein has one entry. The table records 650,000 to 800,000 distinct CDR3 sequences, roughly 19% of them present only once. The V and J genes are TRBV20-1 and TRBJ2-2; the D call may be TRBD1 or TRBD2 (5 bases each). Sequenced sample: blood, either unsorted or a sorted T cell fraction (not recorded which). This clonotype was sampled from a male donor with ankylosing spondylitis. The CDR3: CSARDPPNGELFF. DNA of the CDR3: TGCAGTGCTCGGGACCCGCCCAACGGGGAGCTGTTTTTT.